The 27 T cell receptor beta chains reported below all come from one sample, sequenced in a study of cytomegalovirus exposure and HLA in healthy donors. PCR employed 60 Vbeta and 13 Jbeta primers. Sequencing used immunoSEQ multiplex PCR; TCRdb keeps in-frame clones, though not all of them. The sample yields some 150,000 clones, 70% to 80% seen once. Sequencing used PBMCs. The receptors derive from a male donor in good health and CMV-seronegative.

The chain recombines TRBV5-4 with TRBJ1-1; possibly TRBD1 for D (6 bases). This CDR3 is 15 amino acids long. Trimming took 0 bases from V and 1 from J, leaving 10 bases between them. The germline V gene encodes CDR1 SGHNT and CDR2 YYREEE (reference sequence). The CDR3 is CASSLGTGSNTEAFF. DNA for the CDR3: TGTGCCAGCAGCTTGGGAACAGGGTCGAACACTGAAGCTTTCTTT. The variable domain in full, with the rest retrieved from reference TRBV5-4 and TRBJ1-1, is ETGVTQSPTHLIKTRGQQVTLRCSSQSGHNTVSWYQQALGQGPQFIFQYYREEENGRGNFPPRFSGLQFPNYSSELNVNALELDDSALYLCASSLGTGSNTEAFFGQGTRLTVV.

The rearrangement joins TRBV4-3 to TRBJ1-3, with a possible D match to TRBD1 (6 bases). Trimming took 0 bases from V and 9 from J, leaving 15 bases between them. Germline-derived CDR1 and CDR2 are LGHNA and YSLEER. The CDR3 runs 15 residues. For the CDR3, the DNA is TGCGCCAGCAGCCAAGAGGGACATTTGGGCGGCACCATATATTTT. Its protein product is CASSQEGHLGGTIYF.

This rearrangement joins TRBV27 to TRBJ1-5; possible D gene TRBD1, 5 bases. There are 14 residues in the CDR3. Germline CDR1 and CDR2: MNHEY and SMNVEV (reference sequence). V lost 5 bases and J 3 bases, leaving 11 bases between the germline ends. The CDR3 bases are TGTGCCAGCAGTCCGACAGTTTTCAATCAGCCCCAGCATTTT. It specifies CASSPTVFNQPQHF.

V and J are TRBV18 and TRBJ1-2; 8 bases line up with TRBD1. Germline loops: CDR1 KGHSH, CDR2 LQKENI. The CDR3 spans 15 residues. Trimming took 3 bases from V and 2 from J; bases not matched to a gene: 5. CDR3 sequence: CASSPGQGSNYGYTF. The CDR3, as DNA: TGTGCCAGCTCACCCGGACAGGGCAGCAACTATGGCTACACCTTC.

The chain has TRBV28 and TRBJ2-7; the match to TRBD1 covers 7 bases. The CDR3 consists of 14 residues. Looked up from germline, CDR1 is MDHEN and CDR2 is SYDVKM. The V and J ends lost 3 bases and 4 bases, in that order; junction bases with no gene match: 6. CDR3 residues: CASSFLTGIYEQYF. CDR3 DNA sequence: TGTGCCAGCAGTTTCCTGACAGGGATATACGAGCAGTACTTC.

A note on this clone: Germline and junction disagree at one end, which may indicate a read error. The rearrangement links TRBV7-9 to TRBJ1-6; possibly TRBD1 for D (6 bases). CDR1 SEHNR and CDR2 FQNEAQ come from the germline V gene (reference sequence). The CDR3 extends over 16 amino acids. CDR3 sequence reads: CSSSSTGTSYNSPLHF. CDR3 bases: TGTTCCAGCAGCTCTACAGGGACCTCCTATAATTCACCCCTCCACTTT.

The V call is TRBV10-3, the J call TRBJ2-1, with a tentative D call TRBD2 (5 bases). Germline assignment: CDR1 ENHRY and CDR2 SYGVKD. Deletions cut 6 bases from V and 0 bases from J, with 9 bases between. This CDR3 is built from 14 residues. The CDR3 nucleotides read TGTGCCATCAGGAGCGGAGTCTCCTACAATGAGCAGTTCTTC. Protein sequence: CAIRSGVSYNEQFF.

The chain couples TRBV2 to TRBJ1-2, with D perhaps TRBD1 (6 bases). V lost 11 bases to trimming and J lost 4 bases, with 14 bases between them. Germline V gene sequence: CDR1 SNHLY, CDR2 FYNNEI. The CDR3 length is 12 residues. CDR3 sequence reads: CAVSDRIYGYTF. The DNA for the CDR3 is TGTGCCGTATCGGACAGAATCTATGGCTACACCTTC.

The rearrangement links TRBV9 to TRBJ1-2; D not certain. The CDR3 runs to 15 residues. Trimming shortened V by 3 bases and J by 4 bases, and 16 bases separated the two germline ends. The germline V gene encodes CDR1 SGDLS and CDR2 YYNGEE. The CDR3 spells CASSAKQESIYGYTF. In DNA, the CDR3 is TGTGCCAGCAGCGCCAAGCAGGAATCGATCTATGGCTACACCTTC. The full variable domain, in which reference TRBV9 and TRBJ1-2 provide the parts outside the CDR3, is DSGVTQTPKHLITATGQRVTLRCSPRSGDLSVYWYQQSLDQGLQFLIQYYNGEERAKGNILERFSAQQFPDLHSELNLSSLELGDSALYFCASSAKQESIYGYTFGSGTRLTVV.

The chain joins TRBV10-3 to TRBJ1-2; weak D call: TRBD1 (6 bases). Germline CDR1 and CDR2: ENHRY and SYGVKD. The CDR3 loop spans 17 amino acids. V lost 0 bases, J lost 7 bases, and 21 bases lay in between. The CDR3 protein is CAISESYRVNLPSGYTF. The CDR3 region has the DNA TGTGCCATCAGTGAGTCGTACAGGGTCAATCTCCCATCTGGCTACACCTTC.

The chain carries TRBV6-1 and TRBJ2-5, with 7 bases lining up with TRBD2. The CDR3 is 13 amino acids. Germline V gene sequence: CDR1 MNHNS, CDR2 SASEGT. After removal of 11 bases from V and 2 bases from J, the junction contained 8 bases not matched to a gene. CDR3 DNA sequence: TGTGCCGGAAGCACTAGCGAGCAAGAGACCCAGTACTTC. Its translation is CAGSTSEQETQYF.

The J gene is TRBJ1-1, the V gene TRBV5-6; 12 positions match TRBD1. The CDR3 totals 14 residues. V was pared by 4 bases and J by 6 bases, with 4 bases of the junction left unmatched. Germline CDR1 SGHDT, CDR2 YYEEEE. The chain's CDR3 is CASSAGTGGPEAFF. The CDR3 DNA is TGTGCCAGCAGCGCCGGGACAGGGGGCCCTGAAGCTTTCTTT. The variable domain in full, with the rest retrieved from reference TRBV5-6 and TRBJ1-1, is DAGVTQSPTHLIKTRGQQVTLRCSPKSGHDTVSWYQQALGQGPQFIFQYYEEEERQRGNFPDRFSGHQFPNYSSELNVNALLLGDSALYLCASSAGTGGPEAFFGQGTRLTVV.

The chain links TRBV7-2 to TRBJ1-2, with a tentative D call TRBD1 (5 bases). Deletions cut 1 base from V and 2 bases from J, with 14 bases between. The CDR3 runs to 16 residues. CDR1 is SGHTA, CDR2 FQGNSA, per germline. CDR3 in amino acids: CASSLDPQGANYGYTF. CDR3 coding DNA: TGTGCCAGCAGCTTAGACCCGCAAGGGGCCAACTATGGCTACACCTTC.

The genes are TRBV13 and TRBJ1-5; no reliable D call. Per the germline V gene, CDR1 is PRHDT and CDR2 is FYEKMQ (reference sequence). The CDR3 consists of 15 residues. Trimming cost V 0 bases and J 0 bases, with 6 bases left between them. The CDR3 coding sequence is TGTGCCAGCAGCTTAGGGGCTTCTAGCAATCAGCCCCAGCATTTT. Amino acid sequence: CASSLGASSNQPQHF.

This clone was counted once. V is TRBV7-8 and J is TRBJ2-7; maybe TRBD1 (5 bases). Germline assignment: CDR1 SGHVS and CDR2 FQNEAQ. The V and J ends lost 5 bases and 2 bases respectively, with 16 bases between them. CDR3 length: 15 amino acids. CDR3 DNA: TGTGCCAGCAGCCCCCGGATGGGGCTCGCCTACGAGCAGTACTTC. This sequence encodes CASSPRMGLAYEQYF. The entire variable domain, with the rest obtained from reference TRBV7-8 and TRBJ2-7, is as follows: GAGVSQSPRYKVAKRGQDVALRCDPISGHVSLFWYQQALGQGPEFLTYFQNEAQLDKSGLPSDRFFAERPEGSVSTLKIQRTQQEDSAVYLCASSPRMGLAYEQYFGPGTRLTVT.

The CDR3 is CASSAGLHQTDTQYF. CDR3 nucleotides: TGTGCCAGCAGCGCGGGACTCCACCAGACAGATACGCAGTATTTT. V gene TRBV7-2 combines with J gene TRBJ2-3, with a weak D call TRBD2 (6 bases). Trimming stripped 5 bases from V and 3 bases from J, with 15 bases between. Germline V gives CDR1 SGHTA, CDR2 FQGNSA. This CDR3 is built from 15 residues.

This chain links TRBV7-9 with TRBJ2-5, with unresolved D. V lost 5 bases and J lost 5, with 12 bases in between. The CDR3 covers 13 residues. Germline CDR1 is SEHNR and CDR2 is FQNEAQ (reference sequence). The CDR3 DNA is TGTGCCAGCAGCCGAGGTTTTTCGGAGACCCAGTACTTC. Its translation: CASSRGFSETQYF.

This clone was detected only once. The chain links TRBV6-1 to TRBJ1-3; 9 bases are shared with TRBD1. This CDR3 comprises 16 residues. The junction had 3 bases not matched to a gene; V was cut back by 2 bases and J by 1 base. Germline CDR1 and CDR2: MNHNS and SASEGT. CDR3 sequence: CASSEMGQGSGNTIYF. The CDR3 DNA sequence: TGTGCCAGCAGTGAAATGGGACAGGGTTCTGGAAACACCATATATTTT.

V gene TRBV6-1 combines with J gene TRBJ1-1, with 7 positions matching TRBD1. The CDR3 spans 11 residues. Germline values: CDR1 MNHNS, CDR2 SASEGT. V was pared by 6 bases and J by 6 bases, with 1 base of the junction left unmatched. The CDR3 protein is CASRQGSEAFF. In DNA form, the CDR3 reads TGTGCCAGCAGACAGGGGTCTGAAGCTTTCTTT.

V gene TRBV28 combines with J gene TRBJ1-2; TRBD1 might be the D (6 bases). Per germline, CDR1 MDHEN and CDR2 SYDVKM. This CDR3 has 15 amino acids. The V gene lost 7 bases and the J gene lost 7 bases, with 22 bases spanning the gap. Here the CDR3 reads CASTPQGPVLRGYTF. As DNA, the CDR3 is TGTGCCAGCACGCCACAGGGTCCCGTTCTGCGTGGCTACACCTTC.

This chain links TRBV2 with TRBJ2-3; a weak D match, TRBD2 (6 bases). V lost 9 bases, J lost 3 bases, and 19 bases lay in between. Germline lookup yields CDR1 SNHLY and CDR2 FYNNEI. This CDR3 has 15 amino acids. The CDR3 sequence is CASTPDYTSTDTQYF. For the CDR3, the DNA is TGTGCCAGTACCCCGGACTACACCTCTACAGATACGCAGTATTTT.

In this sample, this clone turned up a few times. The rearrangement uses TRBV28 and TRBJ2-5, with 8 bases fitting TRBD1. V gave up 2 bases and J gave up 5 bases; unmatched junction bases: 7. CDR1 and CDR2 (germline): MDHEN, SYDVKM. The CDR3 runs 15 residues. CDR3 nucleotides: TGTGCCAGCAGTTTACCAGGGGGCGCCCGGGAGACCCAGTACTTC. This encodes CASSLPGGARETQYF.

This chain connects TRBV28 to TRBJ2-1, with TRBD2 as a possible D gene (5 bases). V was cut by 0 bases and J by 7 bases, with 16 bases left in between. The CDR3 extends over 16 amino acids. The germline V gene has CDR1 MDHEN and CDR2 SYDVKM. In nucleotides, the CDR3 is TGTGCCAGCAGTTTATGGTCGCCGGGAAGACGGAATGAGCAGTTCTTC. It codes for CASSLWSPGRRNEQFF.

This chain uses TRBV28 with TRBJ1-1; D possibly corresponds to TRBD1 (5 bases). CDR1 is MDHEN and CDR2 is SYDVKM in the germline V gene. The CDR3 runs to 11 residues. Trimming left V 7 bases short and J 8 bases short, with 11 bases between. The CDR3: CASTLRGEAFF. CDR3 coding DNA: TGTGCCAGCACCCTTCGGGGGGAAGCTTTCTTT.

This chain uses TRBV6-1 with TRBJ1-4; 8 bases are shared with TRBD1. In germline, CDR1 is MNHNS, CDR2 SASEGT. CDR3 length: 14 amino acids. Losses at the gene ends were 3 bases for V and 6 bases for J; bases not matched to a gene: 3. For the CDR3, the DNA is TGTGCCAGCAGTGACAGGGGGCGAGATGAAAAACTGTTTTTT. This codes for CASSDRGRDEKLFF.

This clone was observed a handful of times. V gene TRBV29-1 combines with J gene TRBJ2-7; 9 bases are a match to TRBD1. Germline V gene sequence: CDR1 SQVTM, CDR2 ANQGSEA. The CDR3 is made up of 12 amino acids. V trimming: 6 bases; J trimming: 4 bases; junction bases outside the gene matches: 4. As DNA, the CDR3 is TGCAGCGTGGGACAGGGAGGATACGAGCAGTACTTC. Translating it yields CSVGQGGYEQYF.

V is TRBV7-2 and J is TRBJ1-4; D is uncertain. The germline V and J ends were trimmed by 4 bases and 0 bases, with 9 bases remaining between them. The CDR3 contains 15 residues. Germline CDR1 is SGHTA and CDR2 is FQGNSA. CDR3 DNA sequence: TGTGCCAGCAGCTCAACCTCAGCAACTAATGAAAAACTGTTTTTT. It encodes CASSSTSATNEKLFF.